The source of this T cell receptor beta chain is a study of CD8+ T cells in alopecia areata. Background on the study: The authors grafted skin from approximately 6-12-month-old C3H/HeJ donors with spontaneous alopecia onto roughly 6-10-week-old female C3H/HeJ mice. Study-level findings and limits: Clarity of TCR sharing across patients fell short of that in mice, possibly HLA-related. Scalp sample data also include resident alphabeta T cells from normal skin. Compared with normal scalp, lesional scalp had higher clonality and more expanded CD8+ clones.

The study sorted pooled cutaneous lymph node cells by CD4, CD8alpha, NKG2D, NKG2ACE and other markers. As regards this clone: Its antigen is undetermined. Each gene name is a mouse one. The read finishes 4 residues shy of the CDR3 end, and the germline J gene is used to complete it.

This CDR3 is built from 15 residues. Germline loops: CDR1 NNHNN, CDR2 SYGAGS (reference sequence). Unmatched junction bases numbered 2, after V lost 2 bases and J lost 0 bases. The sequencing template was cDNA reverse transcribed from extracted RNA. Method: immunoSEQ multiplex PCR; TCRdb's copy keeps in-frame clones and lacks some. Observed in the sample are 200,000 to 300,000 clones, none of them singletons. This chain links TRBV13-2 with TRBJ2-3; 8 positions match TRBD2. This receptor was identified in a C3H/HeJ mouse with alopecia areata. Strain haplotype (MHC): H2-k. Sequenced material: CD4+ T cells sorted from a lymph node. The chain's CDR3 is CASGDNWGSAETLYF. The CDR3 DNA, read in part, is TGTGCCAGCGGTGACAACTGGGGGAGTGCAGAA.